The 16 T cell receptor beta chains given below trace back to one sample, sequenced in a study of blood T cell repertoires in COVID-19. The protocol was immunoSEQ multiplex PCR, while the TCRdb copy is restricted to in-frame clones and leaves out a portion. This sample has some 98,000 clones, with approximately 82% found just once. Sample: peripheral blood. These receptors were taken from a man between 70 and 80 years old with acute or convalescent COVID-19.

The CDR3 nucleotides read TGTGCCAGCAGCGGTGGGCCCGATCAGCCCCAGCATTTT. Translation gives CASSGGPDQPQHF. V and J are TRBV9 and TRBJ1-5; no reliable D call. Per germline, CDR1 SGDLS and CDR2 YYNGEE. V dropped 3 bases and J dropped 5 bases, with 9 bases sitting between them. The CDR3 loop spans 13 amino acids.

The chain recombines TRBV3-1 (or the pseudogene TRBV3-2) with TRBJ1-1; tentative D call: TRBD1 (5 bases). The V end was cut by 4 bases, the J end by 5 bases, with 17 bases between. Germline lookup yields CDR1 LGHDT and CDR2 YNNKEL (reference sequence). The CDR3 length is 15 residues. In DNA, the CDR3 is TGTGCCAGCAGCCCCAAACTCGGCGGGGGTACTGAAGCTTTCTTT. It is translated as CASSPKLGGGTEAFF.

The chain is built from TRBV5-1 and TRBJ2-5, with 7 positions matching TRBD2. This CDR3 contains 16 residues. Germline V gene sequence: CDR1 SGHRS, CDR2 YFSETQ. Losses at the gene ends were 4 bases for V and 2 bases for J; bases not matched to a gene: 11. The CDR3 DNA sequence: TGCGCCAGCAGCACAGCGGGGACGGGGGGTCAAGAGACCCAGTACTTC. The encoded protein is CASSTAGTGGQETQYF.

The sample holds one count of this clone. The gene calls are TRBV24-1 and TRBJ1-5; no definite D call. Germline CDR1 reads KGHDR; CDR2 reads SFDVKD. Between the trimmed V and J ends, which lost 5 bases and 6 bases, there was a span of 10 bases. The CDR3 length is 13 residues. The CDR3 coding sequence is TGTGCCACCAGTGCCCAACCCAGTCAGCCCCAGCATTTT. Residues: CATSAQPSQPQHF.

The chain recombines TRBV6-2 or TRBV6-3 with TRBJ1-5, with D perhaps matching TRBD1 (6 bases). Trimming stripped 2 bases from V and 6 bases from J, with 14 bases between. CDR3 length: 15 residues. Germline assignment: CDR1 MNHEY and CDR2 SVGEGT. The DNA of the CDR3 is TGTGCCAGCAGTTACGACGGGGGGCTAGGTCAGCCCCAGCATTTT. Its translation is CASSYDGGLGQPQHF.

The rearrangement joins TRBV7-2 to TRBJ1-6; the match to TRBD1 covers 9 bases. CDR1 is SGHTA and CDR2 is FQGNSA in the germline V gene. The CDR3 length is 16 residues. The V and J ends lost 5 bases and 10 bases, in that order; junction bases with no gene match: 12. CDR3 region: CASSPRGTGLDSPLHF. DNA of the CDR3: TGTGCCAGCAGCCCCCGCGGGACAGGGTTAGACTCACCCCTCCACTTT.

This clone showed up just once. V gene TRBV7-8 combines with J gene TRBJ1-1; D not certain. The germline V and J ends were trimmed by 5 bases and 0 bases, with 13 bases remaining between them. CDR1 is SGHVS and CDR2 is FQNEAQ in the germline V gene. This CDR3 has 15 residues. CDR3 loop: CASSRGWEMNTEAFF. CDR3 coding DNA: TGTGCCAGCAGCCGGGGTTGGGAGATGAACACTGAAGCTTTCTTT.

The J gene is TRBJ1-2, the V gene TRBV4-3; D not certain. V lost 4 bases, J lost 6 bases, and 24 bases lay in between. Germline V lookup: CDR1 LGHNA, CDR2 YSLEER. The CDR3 runs to 17 residues. CDR3 residues: CASSPSLLDPGFDGYTF. CDR3 nucleotide sequence: TGCGCCAGCAGCCCTAGCCTGCTCGATCCGGGATTCGATGGCTACACCTTC.

The V and J genes are TRBV9 and TRBJ1-2, with a possible D match to TRBD1 (5 bases). The CDR3 is 16 residues long. The germline gives CDR1 SGDLS, CDR2 YYNGEE. The V gene lost 1 base and the J gene lost 8 bases, with 21 bases spanning the gap. CDR3 DNA: TGTGCCAGCAGCGTACTTCCGGAGGGCAGGGCGAACGGCTACACCTTC. Protein product: CASSVLPEGRANGYTF.

The V and J genes are TRBV19 and TRBJ1-5; no clear D gene. V lost 0 bases, J lost 6 bases, and 12 bases lay in between. There are 15 residues in the CDR3. The germline V gene has CDR1 LNHDA and CDR2 SQIVND (reference sequence). The CDR3 protein is CASSIEVGRAQPQHF. CDR3 coding DNA: TGTGCCAGTAGTATAGAGGTCGGGCGGGCTCAGCCCCAGCATTTT.

CDR3 DNA: TGTGCCAGCAGCCCCTACAGGGGTGACTATGGCTACACCTTC. Translation: CASSPYRGDYGYTF. The chain couples TRBV7-3 to TRBJ1-2; TRBD1 aligns across 7 bases. The CDR3 totals 14 residues. V was pared by 5 bases and J by 3 bases, with 6 bases of the junction left unmatched. CDR1 is SGHTA, CDR2 FQGTGA, per germline. Filled out from reference TRBV7-3 and TRBJ1-2, the complete variable domain reads GAGVSQTPSNKVTEKGKYVELRCDPISGHTALYWYRQSLGQGPEFLIYFQGTGAADDSGLPNDRFFAVRPEGSVSTLKIQRTERGDSAVYLCASSPYRGDYGYTFGSGTRLTVV.

The chain has TRBV28 and TRBJ2-2; 13 nucleotides line up with TRBD2. The CDR3 loop spans 14 amino acids. The ends lost 11 bases at V and 7 bases at J; junction bases unmatched: 7. CDR1 and CDR2 (germline): MDHEN, SYDVKM. The DNA for the CDR3 is TGTGCCTCAGGACTAGCGGGAGTTTTCGGGGAGCTGTTTTTT. It is translated as CASGLAGVFGELFF.

This sequence joins TRBV18 and TRBJ1-5; 12 positions agree with TRBD1. V trimming: 5 bases; J trimming: 4 bases; junction bases outside the gene matches: 12. Germline V gene lookup returns CDR1 KGHSH and CDR2 LQKENI. This CDR3 is built from 18 residues. DNA for the CDR3: TGTGCCAGCTCAGGCGGGACAGGGGGCCCCTTGGGGAATCAGCCCCAGCATTTT. Translated, it gives CASSGGTGGPLGNQPQHF.

This chain links TRBV5-5 with TRBJ1-5, with unresolved D. Germline V gene sequence: CDR1 SGHKS, CDR2 YYEKEE (reference sequence). Trimming stripped 1 base from V and 6 bases from J, with 8 bases between. This CDR3 is 13 amino acids long. The CDR3 reads CASSLSGFQPQHF. The CDR3 bases are TGTGCCAGCAGCTTGTCAGGATTTCAGCCCCAGCATTTT.

This rearrangement joins TRBV11-3 to TRBJ2-2; 11 bases line up with TRBD2. The V and J ends lost 3 bases and 0 bases, in that order; junction bases with no gene match: 0. Germline V gene sequence: CDR1 SGHNT, CDR2 YENEEA. The CDR3 is made up of 16 amino acids. This CDR3 is CASSFSGGANTGELFF. DNA for the CDR3: TGTGCCAGCAGCTTTAGCGGGGGGGCGAACACCGGGGAGCTGTTTTTT.

The chain is built from TRBV13 and TRBJ1-1, with a possible D match to TRBD1 (6 bases). V dropped 2 bases and J dropped 3 bases, with 10 bases sitting between them. CDR1 PRHDT and CDR2 FYEKMQ come from the germline V gene (reference sequence). There are 14 residues in the CDR3. CDR3 coding DNA: TGTGCCAGCAGCTTAACAGGGCGGGACACTGAAGCTTTCTTT. This sequence encodes CASSLTGRDTEAFF.